These 12 T cell receptor beta chains were sequenced from one sample in a study of CD8 T cells in ankylosing spondylitis. TCRdb itself ran the 5' RACE reads through MiXCR, one entry per CDR3 protein. Altogether 100,000 to 150,000 distinct CDR3 sequences are present, roughly 11% being singletons, with the ten largest covering around 4.1%. Sequencing was performed on blood, either unsorted or a sorted T cell fraction (not recorded which). Receptors originate from a female donor with ankylosing spondylitis or in good health (not recorded which).

The table lists this clonotype with many counts. The J gene is TRBJ2-3, the V gene TRBV20-1, with 9 bases fitting TRBD1. The germline CDR1 and CDR2 sequences are DFQATT and SNEGSKA (reference sequence). The CDR3 contains 15 residues. V lost 4 bases, J lost 2 bases, and 7 bases stayed unmatched. The CDR3 spells CSATSRTGDTDTQYF. The CDR3 coding sequence is TGCAGTGCTACCTCCAGGACAGGGGACACAGATACGCAGTATTTT.

This clonotype was seen repeatedly, ten times or more. V gene TRBV6-1 combines with J gene TRBJ2-7; TRBD1 might be the D (6 bases). Trimming shortened V by 5 bases and J by 5 bases, and 19 bases separated the two germline ends. Germline values: CDR1 MNHNS, CDR2 SASEGT. The CDR3 spans 15 residues. CDR3 sequence reads: CASSPTIGGSDEQYF. The CDR3 DNA reads TGTGCCAGCAGTCCCACAATAGGGGGATCAGACGAGCAGTACTTC.

The sample holds many counts of this clonotype. The chain combines TRBV7-9 with TRBJ1-5, with D unresolved. This CDR3 region has 13 residues. The ends were cut back, 2 bases at V and 3 bases at J, with 5 bases in the middle. Germline CDR1 and CDR2: SEHNR and FQNEAQ (reference sequence). In DNA form, the CDR3 reads TGTGCCAGCAGCTTACAGGTCAATCAGCCCCAGCATTTT. Its protein product is CASSLQVNQPQHF.

This clonotype appeared many times. The V call is TRBV20-1, the J call TRBJ2-1; 9 bases align to TRBD1. Per the germline V gene, CDR1 is DFQATT and CDR2 is SNEGSKA (reference sequence). This CDR3 is built from 16 residues. V lost 1 base to trimming and J lost 6 bases; unmatched junction nucleotides: 10. The CDR3 protein is CSARAFRDRDLNEQFF. The CDR3 coding sequence is TGCAGTGCTAGAGCATTCCGGGACAGGGACCTCAATGAGCAGTTCTTC.

This clonotype came up many times. V usage is TRBV20-1 and J usage is TRBJ2-3; TRBD1 might be the D (5 bases). There are 16 residues in the CDR3. Deletions cut 2 bases from V and 8 bases from J, with 23 bases between. Per germline, CDR1 DFQATT and CDR2 SNEGSKA (reference sequence). The DNA for the CDR3 is TGCAGTGCTAGACCCCGTGACCGCACGAACCAGGGTACGCAGTATTTT. This codes for CSARPRDRTNQGTQYF.

This clonotype has a handful of counts. J is TRBJ2-7 and V is TRBV28, with a possible D match to TRBD1 (6 bases). V lost 2 bases, J lost 6 bases, and 17 bases lay in between. The CDR3 is made up of 15 amino acids. In germline, CDR1 is MDHEN, CDR2 SYDVKM. Here the CDR3 reads CASSLAPGAPSEQYF. The CDR3 DNA reads as TGTGCCAGCAGTTTAGCGCCAGGGGCGCCTTCCGAGCAGTACTTC. Supplemented by reference TRBV28 and TRBJ2-7, the full variable domain reads DVKVTQSSRYLVKRTGEKVFLECVQDMDHENMFWYRQDPGLGLRLIYFSYDVKMKEKGDIPEGYSVSREKKERFSLILESASTNQTSMYLCASSLAPGAPSEQYFGPGTRLTVT.

The sample holds many counts of this clonotype. The chain joins TRBV12-3 or TRBV12-4 to TRBJ2-1; tentatively, D is TRBD2 (5 bases). With 0 bases removed from V and 5 bases from J, the gap between germline ends came to 11 bases. The CDR3 loop spans 15 amino acids. The CDR3 region is CASSLAGALNNEQFF. In DNA, the CDR3 is TGTGCCAGCAGTTTAGCGGGAGCGCTAAACAATGAGCAGTTCTTC.

Many counts were recorded for this clonotype. The chain joins TRBV12-3 or TRBV12-4 to TRBJ1-5; D perhaps matches TRBD1 (6 bases). The CDR3 covers 14 residues. V was shortened by 2 bases and J by 2 bases, with 7 bases between the two germline ends. The CDR3 spells CASSLRGGNQPQHF. Here the CDR3 DNA reads TGTGCCAGCAGTTTAAGGGGGGGCAATCAGCCCCAGCATTTT.

This clonotype was seen once. A much bigger clone sits one base away, suggesting this may be a read error. The rearrangement joins TRBV28 to TRBJ1-5; D perhaps matches TRBD1 (6 bases). Germline CDR1 and CDR2: MDHEN and SYDVKM. This CDR3 has 13 residues. The CDR3 region has the DNA TGTGCCAGCAGTTACAGGGTTGTTCAGCCCCGGCATTTT. This translates into CASSYRVVQPRHF.

The DNA of the CDR3 is TGTGCCAGCAGTCCGGGACAGGGGGCTGAGACCCAGTACTTC. Protein: CASSPGQGAETQYF. The gene calls are TRBV28 and TRBJ2-5; TRBD1 matches 12 bases. The CDR3 is 14 residues long. Germline trimming cut 5 bases from V and 5 bases from J; bases unmatched to any gene: 3. CDR1 is MDHEN and CDR2 is SYDVKM in the germline V gene.

By sample fraction, this clonotype is medium-sized. The CDR3, as DNA: TGCGCCAGCACTGCGGGAACCTACAATGAGCAGTTCTTC. Translating it yields CASTAGTYNEQFF. The V and J genes are TRBV5-1 and TRBJ2-1, with D perhaps TRBD2 (6 bases). The CDR3 loop spans 13 amino acids. The V gene's germline CDR1 is SGHRS and CDR2 YFSETQ. V was trimmed by 6 bases and J by 2 bases, leaving 9 bases between them.

This clonotype was observed a few times. The chain links TRBV30 to TRBJ1-2; 8 nucleotides align to TRBD1. In germline, CDR1 is GTSNPN, CDR2 SVGIG (reference sequence). There are 14 residues in the CDR3. Losses at the gene ends were 6 bases for V and 2 bases for J; bases not matched to a gene: 8. CDR3 sequence reads: CACSKDRANYGYTF. CDR3 nucleotides: TGTGCCTGCTCAAAGGACAGGGCGAACTATGGCTACACCTTC.